This record concerns one T cell receptor beta chain sequence. These data belong to a study of blood T cell repertoires in COVID-19. Study information: Spain, Italy and the United States supplied samples that represented acute and convalescent COVID-19. Sources were T cells, B-cell-depleted T cells, or PBMCs; the material itself was cDNA or gDNA.

The germline CDR1 and CDR2 sequences are LGHNA and YSLEER. This CDR3 contains 15 residues. V shed 0 bases, J shed 6 bases, and the junction held 3 bases outside the gene matches. Sequenced by immunoSEQ multiplex PCR; TCRdb stores in-frame clones only, minus some. The table shows roughly 99,000 clones, with 80% occurring only once. Material: peripheral blood. The chain recombines TRBV4-3 with TRBJ2-2; 8 positions agree with TRBD1. This sequence was found in an older man with acute or convalescent COVID-19. The chain's CDR3 is CASSQDQGAAGELFF. The CDR3 bases are TGCGCCAGCAGCCAAGATCAGGGGGCCGCCGGGGAGCTGTTTTTT.